Presented here are 20 T cell receptor beta chains from one specimen sequenced in a study of OX40 agonist ivuxolimab in advanced cancers. The library was obtained by the immunoSEQ multiplex PCR assay. Drawn from immuneACCESS, this table holds only the in-frame rearrangements with V and J called that TCRdb kept. Clones are partly lost; checked studies trace under half to an unresolved V gene and leave the rest unexplained. The sample table records fewer than 85,000 clones; about 92% of these occur just once. The top ten clonotypes cover 10% of the sample. The specimen was CD4+ or CD8+ T cells sorted from blood, collected in a trial of the OX40 agonist ivuxolimab. The receptors were gathered from an adult with an advanced solid tumor such as melanoma, head and neck, liver or kidney cancer.

The rearrangement uses TRBV7-9 and TRBJ2-6; D is unclear. The germline V gene encodes CDR1 SEHNR and CDR2 FQNEAQ (reference sequence). The V and J ends lost 5 bases and 1 base respectively, with 6 bases between them. The CDR3 runs 14 residues. DNA for the CDR3: TGTGCCAGCAGCCTGGGTTCTGGGGCCAACGTCCTGACTTTC. Its protein product is CASSLGSGANVLTF. Using reference TRBV7-9 and TRBJ2-6 for the parts outside the CDR3, the full variable domain is DTGVSQNPRHKITKRGQNVTFRCDPISEHNRLYWYRQTLGQGPEFLTYFQNEAQLEKSRLLSDRFSAERPKGSFSTLEIQRTEQGDSAMYLCASSLGSGANVLTFGAGSRLTVL.

V is TRBV10-3 and J is TRBJ2-2; 12 nucleotides match TRBD1. The ends lost 10 bases at V and 6 bases at J; junction bases unmatched: 9. The CDR3 has 15 amino acids. Germline CDR1 is ENHRY and CDR2 is SYGVKD. The CDR3: CASTGTGGSSGELFF. The CDR3 region has the DNA TGTGCCAGTACCGGGACAGGGGGCTCATCCGGGGAGCTGTTTTTT.

The chain uses TRBV6-4 and TRBJ1-5, with a weak D call TRBD1 (5 bases). Germline loops: CDR1 MRHNA, CDR2 SNTAGT. The ends were cut back, 11 bases at V and 5 bases at J, with 13 bases in the middle. The CDR3 contains 12 residues. The CDR3 DNA is TGTGCCCCCCTTCGGGGGGATCAGCCCCAGCATTTT. This encodes CAPLRGDQPQHF.

CDR3 coding DNA: TGTGCCAGCAGCTTGGGGGGGGGCGTCACTGAAGCTTTCTTT. Translation: CASSLGGGVTEAFF. V usage is TRBV5-6 and J usage is TRBJ1-1; perhaps TRBD1 as D (6 bases). Germline V gene lookup returns CDR1 SGHDT and CDR2 YYEEEE. The CDR3 is 14 amino acids. Deletions cut 0 bases from V and 4 bases from J, with 10 bases between.

The chain joins TRBV7-6 to TRBJ1-2; perhaps TRBD1 as D (5 bases). The CDR3 length is 15 residues. V lost 0 bases to trimming and J lost 1 base, with 9 bases between them. Germline V CDR1 and CDR2: SGHVS, FNYEAQ. In DNA, the CDR3 is TGTGCCAGCAGCTTAGCGGGGGGGTTTAACTATGGCTACACCTTC. Residues: CASSLAGGFNYGYTF.

V gene TRBV16 combines with J gene TRBJ2-2; D uncertain. Per the germline V gene, CDR1 is KGHSY and CDR2 is FQNENV. The CDR3 spans 15 residues. V lost 0 bases to trimming and J lost 3 bases, with 8 bases between them. Here the CDR3 reads CASSQSMTYTGELFF. DNA for the CDR3: TGTGCCAGCAGCCAATCGATGACCTACACCGGGGAGCTGTTTTTT.

V gene TRBV5-1 combines with J gene TRBJ2-1; unclear D gene. V lost 7 bases and J lost 3, with 14 bases in between. This CDR3 is built from 14 residues. Germline V lookup: CDR1 SGHRS, CDR2 YFSETQ. DNA of the CDR3: TGCGCCAGCGCTGGCAGTCCGAGCTACAATGAGCAGTTCTTC. This codes for CASAGSPSYNEQFF. The variable domain in full, with the rest retrieved from reference TRBV5-1 and TRBJ2-1, is KAGVTQTPRYLIKTRGQQVTLSCSPISGHRSVSWYQQTPGQGLQFLFEYFSETQRNKGNFPGRFSGRQFSNSRSEMNVSTLELGDSALYLCASAGSPSYNEQFFGPGTRLTVL.

This chain links TRBV2 with TRBJ1-3, with no clear D. The V end was cut by 5 bases, the J end by 0 bases, with 11 bases between. The CDR3 has 15 amino acids. Germline lookup yields CDR1 SNHLY and CDR2 FYNNEI. The CDR3 sequence: CASSPGRHSGNTIYF. CDR3 nucleotide sequence: TGTGCCAGCAGTCCAGGACGGCACTCTGGAAACACCATATATTTT.

The CDR3 loop reads CASSEVPSFQDEAFF. In DNA form, the CDR3 reads TGTGCCAGCAGTGAAGTTCCTTCGTTTCAGGATGAAGCTTTCTTT. The chain combines TRBV6-1 with TRBJ1-1; D ambiguous. There are 15 residues in the CDR3. Germline values: CDR1 MNHNS, CDR2 SASEGT. Deletions cut 1 base from V and 7 bases from J, with 16 bases between.

V and J are TRBV5-8 and TRBJ2-7; D not certain. CDR1 is SGHTS, CDR2 YDEGEE, per germline. V lost 5 bases and J lost 5, with 17 bases in between. CDR3 length equals 14 residues. CDR3 residues: CASSLRPAFHEQYF. The CDR3 bases are TGTGCCAGCAGTCTCCGGCCAGCTTTCCACGAGCAGTACTTC.

J is TRBJ1-2 and V is TRBV6-1; 10 bases are a match to TRBD1. The CDR3 loop spans 15 amino acids. The germline CDR1 and CDR2 sequences are MNHNS and SASEGT. V lost 0 bases and J lost 2; bases outside the gene matches: 0. The CDR3: CASSEAGQGNYGYTF. The CDR3 coding sequence is TGTGCCAGCAGTGAAGCGGGACAGGGGAACTATGGCTACACCTTC.

J is TRBJ2-7 and V is TRBV10-2; D may correspond to TRBD1 or TRBD2 (6 bases each). Germline CDR1 and CDR2: WSHSY and SAAADI. The CDR3 runs 15 residues. Trimming removed 0 bases from V and 3 bases from J, with 12 bases in between. CDR3 sequence (DNA): TGCGCCAGCAGTGAGTCGATAGGGGGGAGCTACGAGCAGTACTTC. Protein product: CASSESIGGSYEQYF.

The CDR3 DNA sequence: TGTGCCAGCAGTGACGGACAGCCGAACACTGAAGCTTTCTTT. Translation: CASSDGQPNTEAFF. The V gene is TRBV2, the J gene TRBJ1-1; perhaps TRBD1 as D (6 bases). V lost 3 bases and J lost 1, with 9 bases in between. The germline CDR1 and CDR2 sequences are SNHLY and FYNNEI. This CDR3 contains 14 residues. The whole variable domain, remainder taken from reference TRBV2 and TRBJ1-1, is EPEVTQTPSHQVTQMGQEVILRCVPISNHLYFYWYRQILGQKVEFLVSFYNNEISEKSEIFDDQFSVERPDGSNFTLKIRSTKLEDSAMYFCASSDGQPNTEAFFGQGTRLTVV.

The DNA of the CDR3 is TGCGCCAGCAGCTTGGACCTAGCGGGGGGGCATCCAGATACGCAGTATTTT. It yields the protein CASSLDLAGGHPDTQYF. The chain carries TRBV5-1 and TRBJ2-3, with TRBD2 identical over 12 bases. This CDR3 is 17 amino acids long. Germline V lookup: CDR1 SGHRS, CDR2 YFSETQ. With V trimmed by 0 bases and J by 4 bases, 6 bases remained unmatched.

This chain links TRBV15 with TRBJ2-7; D is uncertain. CDR1 is LNHNV and CDR2 is YYDKDF in the germline V gene (reference sequence). V was clipped by 1 base and J by 2 bases, with 9 bases between them. The CDR3 consists of 14 residues. This CDR3 reads CATSRAHGAYEQYF. DNA of the CDR3: TGTGCCACCAGCAGAGCGCATGGGGCCTACGAGCAGTACTTC.

This sequence joins TRBV27 and TRBJ2-2; possibly TRBD2 for D (5 bases). Trimming left V 3 bases short and J 4 bases short, with 6 bases between. The length of the CDR3 is 13 residues. Germline lookup yields CDR1 MNHEY and CDR2 SMNVEV (reference sequence). CDR3 nucleotides: TGTGCCAGCAGTTTGAGCGGCACCGGGGAGCTGTTTTTT. Amino acids: CASSLSGTGELFF.

The sample holds one count of this clone. The chain couples TRBV14 to TRBJ1-1; D is ambiguous. V was cut by 4 bases and J by 4 bases, with 7 bases left in between. CDR3 length equals 12 residues. Germline V lookup: CDR1 SGHDN, CDR2 FVKESK. The CDR3 DNA reads as TGTGCCAGCAGCCCCTTTAGCACTGAAGCTTTCTTT. The encoded protein is CASSPFSTEAFF.

The chain is built from TRBV4-1 and TRBJ2-7; no reliable D call. Trimming stripped 1 base from V and 3 bases from J, with 13 bases between. CDR1 and CDR2 (germline): MGHRA, YSYEKL. The CDR3 contains 15 residues. CDR3 nucleotides: TGCGCCAGCAGCCAAGCACCCGGGCCCGGCTACGAGCAGTACTTC. Protein product: CASSQAPGPGYEQYF.

With regard to this clone: This sample includes further DNA sequences coding for the same CDR3. The chain couples TRBV5-8 to TRBJ2-7; TRBD1 matches 7 bases. CDR3 length equals 14 residues. CDR1 is SGHTS, CDR2 YDEGEE, per germline. Trimming took 0 bases from V and 4 from J; bases not matched to a gene: 4. The CDR3 protein is CASSLGTGGYEQYF. The CDR3 nucleotides read TGTGCCAGCAGCTTGGGGACAGGCGGGTACGAGCAGTACTTC.

This clone came up once. CDR3 region: CASSVGEGPQPQHF. As DNA, the CDR3 is TGTGCCAGCAGCGTAGGTGAGGGCCCTCAGCCCCAGCATTTT. This chain connects TRBV9 to TRBJ1-5; no reliable D call. Germline V gene sequence: CDR1 SGDLS, CDR2 YYNGEE. V dropped 0 bases and J dropped 6 bases, with 10 bases sitting between them. The CDR3 consists of 14 residues.